This T cell receptor beta chain was sequenced for a study of blood T cell repertoires in COVID-19. Authors' analysis steps: Estimation of nucleated cell counts was performed using reference gene primer amplification. TCRdb's table, derived via immunoSEQ multiplex PCR, lists solely in-frame clones and lacks some. Clone size and V and J calls were adopted from that table, with D and trimming inferred from the DNA. The sample carries under 250,000 clones, about 82% recorded once. This receptor was taken from a man aged 50 to 60 with COVID-19, enrolled during active disease. The sequencing input was peripheral blood.

The CDR3 here is CASSLVMGHEQYF. Here the CDR3 DNA reads TGTGCCAGCAGCTTAGTTATGGGCCACGAGCAGTACTTC. The chain joins TRBV7-9 to TRBJ2-7; D is ambiguous. In germline, CDR1 is SEHNR, CDR2 FQNEAQ (reference sequence). Trimming took 1 base from V and 5 from J, leaving 9 bases between them. The CDR3 spans 13 residues.